This TCR beta chain stems from a study of T cell repertoires in cytomegalovirus infection. Study context: Recently identified HLA-C-restricted CMV epitopes and well-studied HLA-B-restricted CMV epitopes were used by the study. It can be stated that public TCR beta signatures indicated CMV infection as well as a matching HLA type. Findings and limits, study-wide: HLA-C-restricted CMV-specific TCR beta clonotypes prevailed in the ex vivo response.

MiXCR, run by TCRdb on the reads, gives a single entry per CDR3 protein. The sample holds approximately 110,000 distinct CDR3 sequences, around 45% seen once. This CDR3 region has 13 residues. V lost 3 bases, J lost 7 bases, and 12 bases lay in between. With regard to this clonotype: Its antigen remains unknown.

The genes are TRBV12-3 or TRBV12-4 and TRBJ1-1; TRBD1 is a possible D gene (6 bases). The specimen was CD8+ T cells from cultured PBMCs, collected from culture after CMV antigen stimulation. This clonotype was sampled from a human donor in good health (CMV status not recorded). Some clones in this sample may be carry-over from other donors' samples. CDR3 DNA: TGTGCCAGCAGTTTTGGGGGCGGGGATGAAGCTTTCTTT. It specifies CASSFGGGDEAFF.